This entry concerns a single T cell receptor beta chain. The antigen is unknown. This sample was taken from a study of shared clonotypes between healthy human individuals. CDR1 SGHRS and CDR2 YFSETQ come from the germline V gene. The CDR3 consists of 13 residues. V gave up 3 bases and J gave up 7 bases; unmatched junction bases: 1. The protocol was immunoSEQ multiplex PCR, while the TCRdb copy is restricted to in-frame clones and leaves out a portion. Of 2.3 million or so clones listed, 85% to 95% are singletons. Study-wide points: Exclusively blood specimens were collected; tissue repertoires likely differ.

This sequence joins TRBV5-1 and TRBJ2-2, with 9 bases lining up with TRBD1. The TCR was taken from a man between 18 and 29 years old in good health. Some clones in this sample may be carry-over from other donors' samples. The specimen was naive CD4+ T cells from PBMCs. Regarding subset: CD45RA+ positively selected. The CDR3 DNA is TGCGCCAGCAGCTGGGACAGGGTCGGGGAGCTGTTTTTT. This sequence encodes CASSWDRVGELFF.